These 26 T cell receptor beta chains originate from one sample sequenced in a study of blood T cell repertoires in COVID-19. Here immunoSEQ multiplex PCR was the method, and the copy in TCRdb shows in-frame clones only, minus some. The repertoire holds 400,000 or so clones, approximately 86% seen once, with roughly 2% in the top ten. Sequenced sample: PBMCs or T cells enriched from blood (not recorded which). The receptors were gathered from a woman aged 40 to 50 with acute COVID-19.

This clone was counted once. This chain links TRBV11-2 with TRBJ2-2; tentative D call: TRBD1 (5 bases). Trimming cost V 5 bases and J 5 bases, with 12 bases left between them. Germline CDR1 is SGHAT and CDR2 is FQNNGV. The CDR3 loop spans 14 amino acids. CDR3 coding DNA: TGTGCCAGCAGCCACCGCAGGGAAACCGGGGAGCTGTTTTTT. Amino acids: CASSHRRETGELFF.

The CDR3 protein is CASSPSDRAETQYF. As DNA, the CDR3 is TGTGCCAGCAGCCCATCGGACAGGGCAGAGACCCAGTACTTC. The chain couples TRBV9 to TRBJ2-5, with TRBD1 identical over 8 bases. Germline V CDR1 and CDR2: SGDLS, YYNGEE. This CDR3 is built from 14 residues. V gave up 4 bases and J gave up 4 bases; unmatched junction bases: 6.

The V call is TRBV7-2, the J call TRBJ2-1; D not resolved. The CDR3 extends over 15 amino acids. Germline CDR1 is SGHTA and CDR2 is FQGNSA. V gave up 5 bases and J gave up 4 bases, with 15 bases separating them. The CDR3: CASSPHQARYNEQFF. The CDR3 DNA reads TGTGCCAGCAGCCCCCATCAGGCAAGATACAATGAGCAGTTCTTC.

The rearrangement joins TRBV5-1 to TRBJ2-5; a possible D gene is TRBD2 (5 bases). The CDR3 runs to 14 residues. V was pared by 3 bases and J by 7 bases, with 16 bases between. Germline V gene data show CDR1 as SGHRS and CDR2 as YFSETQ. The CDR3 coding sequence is TGCGCCAGCAGCTCACTAGACGGGTTAGGGACCCAGTACTTC. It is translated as CASSSLDGLGTQYF.

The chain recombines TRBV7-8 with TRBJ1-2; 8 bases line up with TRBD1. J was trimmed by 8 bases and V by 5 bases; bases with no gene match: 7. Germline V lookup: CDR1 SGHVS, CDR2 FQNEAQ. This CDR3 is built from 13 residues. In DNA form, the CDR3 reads TGTGCCAGCAGCAGGTTGGACAGGGCGGGCTACACCTTC. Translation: CASSRLDRAGYTF.

This chain's CDR3 is CASSETADTEAFF. In DNA form, the CDR3 reads TGTGCCAGTAGCGAGACGGCGGACACTGAAGCTTTCTTT. The genes are TRBV19 and TRBJ1-1; D remains unclear. This CDR3 is 13 amino acids long. Germline V lookup: CDR1 LNHDA, CDR2 SQIVND (reference sequence). The V and J ends lost 6 bases and 3 bases respectively, with 11 bases between them.

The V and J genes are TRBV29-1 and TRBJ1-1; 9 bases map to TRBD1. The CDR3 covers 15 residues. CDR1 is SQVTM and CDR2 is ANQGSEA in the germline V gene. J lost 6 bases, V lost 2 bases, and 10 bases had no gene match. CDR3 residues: CSVEPGDRELPEAFF. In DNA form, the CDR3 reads TGCAGCGTTGAACCGGGGGACAGGGAACTTCCTGAAGCTTTCTTT.

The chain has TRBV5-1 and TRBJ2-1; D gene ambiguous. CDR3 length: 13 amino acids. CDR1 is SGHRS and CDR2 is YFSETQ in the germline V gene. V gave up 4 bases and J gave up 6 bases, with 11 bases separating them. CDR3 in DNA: TGCGCCAGCAGCACCGGCCCGGGCAATGAGCAGTTCTTC. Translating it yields CASSTGPGNEQFF.

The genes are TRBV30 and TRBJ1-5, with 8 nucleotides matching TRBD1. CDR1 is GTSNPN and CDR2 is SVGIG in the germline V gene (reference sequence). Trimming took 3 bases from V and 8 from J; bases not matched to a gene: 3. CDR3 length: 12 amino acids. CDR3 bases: TGTGCCTGGAGCGGACAGGGCGAGCCCCAGCATTTT. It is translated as CAWSGQGEPQHF.

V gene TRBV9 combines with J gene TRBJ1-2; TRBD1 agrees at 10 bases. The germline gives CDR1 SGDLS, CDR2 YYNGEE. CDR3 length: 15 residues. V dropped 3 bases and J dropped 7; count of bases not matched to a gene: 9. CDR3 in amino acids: CASSAMDRGKGGYTF. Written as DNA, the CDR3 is TGTGCCAGCAGCGCCATGGACAGGGGGAAGGGTGGCTACACCTTC.

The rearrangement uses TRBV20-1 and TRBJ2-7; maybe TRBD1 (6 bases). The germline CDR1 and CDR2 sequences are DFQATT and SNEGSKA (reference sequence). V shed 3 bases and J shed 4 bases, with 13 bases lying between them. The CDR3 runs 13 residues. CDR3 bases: TGCAGTGCTAGTAAGGGACAAGAATACGAGCAGTACTTC. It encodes CSASKGQEYEQYF.

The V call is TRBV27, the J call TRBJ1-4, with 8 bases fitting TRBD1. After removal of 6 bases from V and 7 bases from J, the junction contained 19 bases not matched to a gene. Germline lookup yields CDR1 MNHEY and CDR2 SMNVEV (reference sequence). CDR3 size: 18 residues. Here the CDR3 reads CASRPLTDRARTGEKLFF. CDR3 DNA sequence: TGTGCCAGCAGACCGCTTACGGACAGGGCTAGAACGGGTGAAAAACTGTTTTTT.

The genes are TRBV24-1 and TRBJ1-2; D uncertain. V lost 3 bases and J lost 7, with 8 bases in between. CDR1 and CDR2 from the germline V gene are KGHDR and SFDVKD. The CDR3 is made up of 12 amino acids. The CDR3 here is CATSDLGVGYTF. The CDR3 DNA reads TGTGCCACCAGTGATCTAGGCGTTGGCTACACCTTC.

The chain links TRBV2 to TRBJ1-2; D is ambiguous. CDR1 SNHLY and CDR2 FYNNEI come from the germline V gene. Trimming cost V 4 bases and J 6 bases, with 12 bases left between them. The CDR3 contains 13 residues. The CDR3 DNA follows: TGTGCCAGCAGTGTGGAGGGTCCGGATGGCTACACCTTC. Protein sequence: CASSVEGPDGYTF.

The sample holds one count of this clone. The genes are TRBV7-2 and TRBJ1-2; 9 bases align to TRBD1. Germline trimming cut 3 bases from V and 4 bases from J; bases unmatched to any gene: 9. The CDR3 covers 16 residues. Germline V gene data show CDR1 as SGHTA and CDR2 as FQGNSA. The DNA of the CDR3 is TGTGCCAGCAGCTTCCTAGGGACAGGGATCGGCTATGGCTACACCTTC. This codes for CASSFLGTGIGYGYTF.

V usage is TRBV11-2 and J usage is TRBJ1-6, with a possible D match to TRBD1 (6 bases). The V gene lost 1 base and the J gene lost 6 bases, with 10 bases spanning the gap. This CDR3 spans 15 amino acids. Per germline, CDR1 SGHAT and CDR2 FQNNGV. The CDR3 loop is CASSLAAGANSPLHF. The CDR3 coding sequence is TGTGCCAGCAGCTTAGCGGCAGGGGCTAATTCACCCCTCCACTTT.

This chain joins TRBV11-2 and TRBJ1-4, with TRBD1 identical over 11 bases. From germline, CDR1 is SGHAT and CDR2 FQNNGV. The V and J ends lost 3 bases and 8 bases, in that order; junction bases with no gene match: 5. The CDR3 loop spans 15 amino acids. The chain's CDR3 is CASSFTGQGEEKLFF. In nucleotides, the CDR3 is TGTGCCAGCAGCTTCACGGGACAGGGGGAAGAAAAACTGTTTTTT.

In nucleotides, the CDR3 is TGTGCCAGCAGTGTCAGGGTCAATCAGCCCCAGCATTTT. Protein: CASSVRVNQPQHF. V is TRBV2 and J is TRBJ1-5, with D maybe TRBD1 (5 bases). CDR3 size: 13 residues. Germline CDR1 SNHLY, CDR2 FYNNEI. With 4 bases removed from V and 3 bases from J, the gap between germline ends came to 7 bases.

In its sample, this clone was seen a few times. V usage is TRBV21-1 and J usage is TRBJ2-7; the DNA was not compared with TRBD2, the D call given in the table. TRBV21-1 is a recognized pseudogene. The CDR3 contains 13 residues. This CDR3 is CASSKKAVAEQYF. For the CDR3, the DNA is TGTGCCAGCAGCAAAAAAGCGGTTGCCGAGCAGTACTTC.

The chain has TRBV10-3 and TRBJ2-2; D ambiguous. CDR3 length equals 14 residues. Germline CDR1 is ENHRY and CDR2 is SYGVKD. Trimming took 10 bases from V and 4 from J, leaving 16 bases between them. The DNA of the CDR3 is TGTGCCACCGAACACATATCTCTCACCGGGGAGCTGTTTTTT. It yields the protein CATEHISLTGELFF.

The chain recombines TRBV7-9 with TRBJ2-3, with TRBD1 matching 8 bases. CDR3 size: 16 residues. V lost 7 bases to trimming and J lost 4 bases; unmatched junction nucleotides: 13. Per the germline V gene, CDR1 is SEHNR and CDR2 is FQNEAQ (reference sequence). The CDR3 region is CASTIAQTGAADTQYF. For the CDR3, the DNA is TGTGCCAGCACCATTGCCCAGACAGGGGCGGCAGATACGCAGTATTTT.

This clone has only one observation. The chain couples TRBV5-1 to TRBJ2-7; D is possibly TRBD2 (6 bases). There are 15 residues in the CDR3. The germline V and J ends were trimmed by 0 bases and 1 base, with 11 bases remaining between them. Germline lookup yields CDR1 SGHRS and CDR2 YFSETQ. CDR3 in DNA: TGCGCCAGCAGCTTGGGTGGGACTTGGTCCTACGAGCAGTACTTC. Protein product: CASSLGGTWSYEQYF.

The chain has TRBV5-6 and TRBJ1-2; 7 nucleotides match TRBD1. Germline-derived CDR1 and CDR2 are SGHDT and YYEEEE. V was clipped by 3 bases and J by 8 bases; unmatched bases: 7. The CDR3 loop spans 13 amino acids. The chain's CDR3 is CASSSQGIWGYTF. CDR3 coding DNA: TGTGCCAGCAGCTCACAGGGGATATGGGGCTACACCTTC.

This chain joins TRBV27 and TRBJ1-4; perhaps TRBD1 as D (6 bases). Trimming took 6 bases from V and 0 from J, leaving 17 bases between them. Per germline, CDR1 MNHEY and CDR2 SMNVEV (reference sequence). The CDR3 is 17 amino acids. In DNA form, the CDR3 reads TGTGCCAGCAGCTCTAAGGCCCAGGGGCCAACTAATGAAAAACTGTTTTTT. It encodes CASSSKAQGPTNEKLFF. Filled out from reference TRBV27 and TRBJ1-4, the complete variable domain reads EAQVTQNPRYLITVTGKKLTVTCSQNMNHEYMSWYRQDPGLGLRQIYYSMNVEVTDKGDVPEGYKVSRKEKRNFPLILESPSPNQTSLYFCASSSKAQGPTNEKLFFGSGTQLSVL.

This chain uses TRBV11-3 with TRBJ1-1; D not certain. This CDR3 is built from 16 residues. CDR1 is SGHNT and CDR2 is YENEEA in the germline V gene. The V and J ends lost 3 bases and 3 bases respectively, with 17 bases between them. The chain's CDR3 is CASSFRRGPEDTEAFF. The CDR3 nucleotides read TGTGCCAGCAGCTTTAGGAGAGGGCCGGAGGACACTGAAGCTTTCTTT.

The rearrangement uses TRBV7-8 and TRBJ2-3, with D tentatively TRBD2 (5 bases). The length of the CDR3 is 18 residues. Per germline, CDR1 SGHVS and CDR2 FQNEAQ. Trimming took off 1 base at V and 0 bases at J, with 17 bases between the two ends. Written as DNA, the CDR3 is TGTGCCAGCAGCTTAGGGCGTCGGATGGGAGCCAGCACAGATACGCAGTATTTT. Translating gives CASSLGRRMGASTDTQYF.